The clone carrying this T cell receptor (beta chain) was counted a few times. What it binds is not known. The data derive from a study of beta chain features in type 1 diabetes. Notes on the study in general: A definitive answer on HLA type influencing TCRB rearrangement was not reached here. More deletions and fewer insertions at VDJ junctions were found in patients with type 1 diabetes.

Expressed TCRB transcripts were sequenced, since all the RNA that had been isolated was reverse transcribed. Only in-frame clones appear in the TCRdb table, and some are missing; sequencing was by immunoSEQ multiplex PCR. The table records some 410,000 clones, approximately 13% of them present only once. The CDR3 is 17 amino acids. V was clipped by 2 bases and J by 1 base; unmatched bases: 8. Per the germline V gene, CDR1 is SGDLS and CDR2 is YYNGEE. Sequencing was carried out using naive CD4+ T cells from blood. This receptor was obtained from a man aged 25-45 years in good health. The chain couples TRBV9 to TRBJ2-2, with 7 bases matching TRBD2. CDR3 sequence reads: CASSVPKSGVNTGELFF. The CDR3 DNA reads as TGTGCCAGCAGCGTCCCAAAGAGCGGGGTGAACACCGGGGAGCTGTTTTTT.